These T cell receptor beta chains were read from a single sample in a study of blood T cell repertoires in COVID-19. Sequenced by immunoSEQ multiplex PCR; TCRdb stores in-frame clones only, minus some. The table shows 390,000 or so clones, with less than 90% occurring only once. Sequenced material: PBMCs or T cells enriched from blood (not recorded which). These receptor sequences come from a woman aged 45 to 65 who had recovered from COVID-19. Each CDR3 is given with its conserved first and last residue. Fields, in order: V gene, clone size, D gene, J gene, CDR3 protein, CDR3 DNA. The D gene is left open where the match is weak. Rows give clone size only sometimes, using once, few, many, or a class for an expanded clone.

v_call: TRBV21-1; clone_size: .; d_call: .; j_call: TRBJ1-5; cdr3_aa: CASITGSNQPQHF; cdr3_nt: TGTGCCAGCATCACAGGGAGCAATCAGCCCCAGCATTTT
v_call: TRBV7-9; clone_size: .; d_call: .; j_call: TRBJ1-2; cdr3_aa: CASSATNDYGYTF; cdr3_nt: TGTGCCAGCAGCGCGACAAATGACTATGGCTACACCTTC
v_call: TRBV7-2; clone_size: .; d_call: TRBD1; j_call: TRBJ2-7; cdr3_aa: CASSLEPGGTYEQYF; cdr3_nt: TGTGCCAGCAGCTTAGAGCCAGGGGGCACCTACGAGCAGTACTTC
v_call: TRBV4-2; clone_size: .; d_call: TRBD2; j_call: TRBJ2-1; cdr3_aa: CASSQGLVGNEQFF; cdr3_nt: TGTGCCAGCAGCCAGGGACTAGTCGGCAATGAGCAGTTCTTC
v_call: TRBV5-1; clone_size: .; d_call: TRBD1; j_call: TRBJ2-5; cdr3_aa: CASSEGQPGETQYF; cdr3_nt: TGCGCCAGCAGCGAGGGACAGCCGGGGGAGACCCAGTACTTC
v_call: TRBV3-1/TRBV3-2; clone_size: .; d_call: .; j_call: TRBJ1-1; cdr3_aa: CASSQSGGNTEAFF; cdr3_nt: TGTGCCAGCAGCCAGTCTGGAGGGAACACTGAAGCTTTCTTT
v_call: TRBV19; clone_size: .; d_call: .; j_call: TRBJ1-1; cdr3_aa: CASSKGVSASEAFF; cdr3_nt: TGTGCCAGTAGTAAAGGGGTTTCTGCTTCTGAAGCTTTCTTT
v_call: TRBV6-5; clone_size: once; d_call: .; j_call: TRBJ1-3; cdr3_aa: CASMRKGDSGNTIYF; cdr3_nt: TGTGCCAGCATGCGTAAAGGAGATTCTGGAAACACCATATATTTT
v_call: TRBV7-8; clone_size: .; d_call: .; j_call: TRBJ2-7; cdr3_aa: CASSLNTDAYEQYF; cdr3_nt: TGTGCCAGCAGCTTGAATACAGATGCCTACGAGCAGTACTTC
v_call: TRBV12-3/TRBV12-4; clone_size: .; d_call: .; j_call: TRBJ1-3; cdr3_aa: CASSPGGGNTIYF; cdr3_nt: TGTGCCAGCAGTCCCGGAGGGGGAAACACCATATATTTT
v_call: TRBV19; clone_size: .; d_call: .; j_call: TRBJ1-1; cdr3_aa: CASSIDIAGLAFF; cdr3_nt: TGTGCCAGTAGTATAGATATAGCAGGGTTGGCTTTCTTT
v_call: TRBV7-2; clone_size: .; d_call: TRBD2; j_call: TRBJ2-2; cdr3_aa: CASRRTSGVSNTGELFF; cdr3_nt: TGTGCCAGCAGACGGACTAGCGGGGTCTCGAACACCGGGGAGCTGTTTTTT
v_call: TRBV30; clone_size: .; d_call: TRBD1; j_call: TRBJ1-5; cdr3_aa: CAWSVDRVGGYSNQPQHF; cdr3_nt: TGTGCCTGGAGTGTGGACAGGGTTGGAGGGTATAGCAATCAGCCCCAGCATTTT
v_call: TRBV30; clone_size: once; d_call: .; j_call: TRBJ1-3; cdr3_aa: CACPTSGGGNTIYF; cdr3_nt: TGTGCCTGCCCCACCTCGGGGGGGGGAAACACCATATATTTT
v_call: TRBV7-9; clone_size: .; d_call: TRBD1; j_call: TRBJ1-6; cdr3_aa: CASSAQGNRNSPLHF; cdr3_nt: TGTGCCAGCAGCGCACAGGGGAATCGAAATTCACCCCTCCACTTT
v_call: TRBV19; clone_size: .; d_call: .; j_call: TRBJ1-2; cdr3_aa: CASSIDLRSGSGGPTYGYTF; cdr3_nt: TGTGCCAGTAGTATAGATCTAAGGTCCGGGAGCGGAGGGCCCACTTATGGCTACACCTTC
v_call: TRBV27; clone_size: .; d_call: TRBD1; j_call: TRBJ1-2; cdr3_aa: CASSFWTGDGYTF; cdr3_nt: TGTGCCAGCAGTTTCTGGACAGGGGATGGCTACACCTTC
v_call: TRBV5-1; clone_size: .; d_call: .; j_call: TRBJ2-5; cdr3_aa: CASSLAGQRGQETQYF; cdr3_nt: TGCGCCAGCAGCTTGGCTGGGCAGCGCGGGCAAGAGACCCAGTACTTC
v_call: TRBV2; clone_size: .; d_call: .; j_call: TRBJ1-2; cdr3_aa: CASSATGNYGYTF; cdr3_nt: TGTGCCAGCAGTGCTACAGGGAACTATGGCTACACCTTC
v_call: TRBV5-1; clone_size: .; d_call: .; j_call: TRBJ2-1; cdr3_aa: CASRPGPYNEQFF; cdr3_nt: TGCGCCAGCAGGCCAGGCCCCTACAATGAGCAGTTCTTC
v_call: TRBV21-1; clone_size: .; d_call: .; j_call: TRBJ2-7; cdr3_aa: CASSKGRTGVPISYEQYF; cdr3_nt: TGTGCCAGCAGCAAAGGTCGGACAGGGGTTCCCATCTCGTACGAGCAGTACTTC
v_call: TRBV6-2/TRBV6-3; clone_size: .; d_call: TRBD1; j_call: TRBJ1-1; cdr3_aa: CASSPHHRGPTEAFF; cdr3_nt: TGTGCCAGCAGTCCACACCACAGGGGGCCCACTGAAGCTTTCTTT
v_call: TRBV19; clone_size: .; d_call: TRBD1; j_call: TRBJ1-2; cdr3_aa: CASSIYRDSNYGYTF; cdr3_nt: TGTGCCAGTAGTATCTATAGGGACAGTAACTATGGCTACACCTTC
v_call: TRBV11-1; clone_size: .; d_call: .; j_call: TRBJ2-5; cdr3_aa: CASSLMTGGLQETQYF; cdr3_nt: TGTGCCAGCAGCTTAATGACAGGAGGTCTCCAAGAGACCCAGTACTTC
v_call: TRBV4-2; clone_size: .; d_call: TRBD2; j_call: TRBJ2-5; cdr3_aa: CASSQGGIKSLADQETQYF; cdr3_nt: TGTGCCAGCAGCCAAGGGGGGATCAAGAGTCTAGCGGACCAAGAGACCCAGTACTTC
v_call: TRBV7-2; clone_size: .; d_call: TRBD2; j_call: TRBJ2-1; cdr3_aa: CASSLGGTTYNEQFF; cdr3_nt: TGTGCCAGCAGCTTAGGCGGGACTACCTACAATGAGCAGTTCTTC
v_call: TRBV12-3/TRBV12-4; clone_size: .; d_call: .; j_call: TRBJ1-4; cdr3_aa: CASSMQGEKLFF; cdr3_nt: TGTGCCAGCAGTATGCAGGGTGAAAAACTGTTTTTT
v_call: TRBV3-1/TRBV3-2; clone_size: .; d_call: TRBD2; j_call: TRBJ2-5; cdr3_aa: CASTIAGGQETQYF; cdr3_nt: TGTGCCAGCACGATAGCGGGGGGGCAAGAGACCCAGTACTTC
v_call: TRBV9; clone_size: .; d_call: .; j_call: TRBJ2-1; cdr3_aa: CASSVQDRWAYNEQFF; cdr3_nt: TGTGCCAGCAGCGTTCAAGACAGGTGGGCCTACAATGAGCAGTTCTTC
v_call: TRBV30; clone_size: .; d_call: .; j_call: TRBJ2-1; cdr3_aa: CAWNRVSYNEQFF; cdr3_nt: TGTGCCTGGAACAGGGTGAGCTACAATGAGCAGTTCTTC
v_call: TRBV7-8; clone_size: .; d_call: .; j_call: TRBJ1-2; cdr3_aa: CASSLAGQLYGYTF; cdr3_nt: TGTGCCAGCAGCTTGGCAGGACAGCTCTATGGCTACACCTTC
v_call: TRBV5-1; clone_size: .; d_call: .; j_call: TRBJ1-1; cdr3_aa: CASSLEDGQRNTEAFF; cdr3_nt: TGCGCCAGCAGCCTGGAGGATGGGCAAAGGAACACTGAAGCTTTCTTT
v_call: TRBV30; clone_size: few; d_call: TRBD1; j_call: TRBJ1-1; cdr3_aa: CAWRGQGVNTEAFF; cdr3_nt: TGTGCCTGGAGGGGGCAGGGGGTGAACACTGAAGCTTTCTTT
v_call: TRBV10-3; clone_size: .; d_call: TRBD2; j_call: TRBJ2-2; cdr3_aa: CAISSKPGLAGGPTELFF; cdr3_nt: TGTGCCATCAGTTCGAAACCGGGACTAGCGGGGGGACCGACGGAGCTGTTTTTT
v_call: TRBV9; clone_size: few; d_call: .; j_call: TRBJ1-3; cdr3_aa: CASSGRQAYSGNTIYF; cdr3_nt: TGTGCCAGCAGCGGGCGACAGGCGTACTCTGGAAACACCATATATTTT
v_call: TRBV9; clone_size: .; d_call: TRBD2; j_call: TRBJ2-1; cdr3_aa: CASSRSGSEQFF; cdr3_nt: TGTGCCAGCAGCAGGAGCGGGAGCGAGCAGTTCTTC
v_call: TRBV7-3; clone_size: .; d_call: .; j_call: TRBJ2-5; cdr3_aa: CASSLSREETQYF; cdr3_nt: TGTGCCAGCAGCTTAAGTCGGGAAGAGACCCAGTACTTC
v_call: TRBV3-1/TRBV3-2; clone_size: .; d_call: TRBD1; j_call: TRBJ1-2; cdr3_aa: CASSPDNRGYGYTF; cdr3_nt: TGTGCCAGCAGCCCCGATAACAGGGGTTATGGCTACACCTTC
v_call: TRBV11-3; clone_size: .; d_call: TRBD2; j_call: TRBJ2-3; cdr3_aa: CASSPRASGGGDTQYF; cdr3_nt: TGTGCCAGCAGCCCCAGGGCTAGCGGGGGCGGGGATACGCAGTATTTT
v_call: TRBV7-9; clone_size: few; d_call: .; j_call: TRBJ1-5; cdr3_aa: CASSLGTGFQPQHF; cdr3_nt: TGTGCCAGCAGCTTAGGAACGGGGTTTCAGCCCCAGCATTTT
v_call: TRBV11-1; clone_size: .; d_call: .; j_call: TRBJ2-6; cdr3_aa: CASANPPGGANVLTF; cdr3_nt: TGTGCCAGCGCTAACCCTCCGGGGGGGGCCAACGTCCTGACTTTC
v_call: TRBV4-3; clone_size: .; d_call: .; j_call: TRBJ2-5; cdr3_aa: CASSPWPQETQYF; cdr3_nt: TGCGCCAGCAGCCCCTGGCCCCAAGAGACCCAGTACTTC
v_call: TRBV3-1/TRBV3-2; clone_size: .; d_call: TRBD1; j_call: TRBJ1-2; cdr3_aa: CASSRRPTGANYGYTF; cdr3_nt: TGTGCCAGCAGCCGCCGTCCGACAGGGGCTAACTATGGCTACACCTTC
v_call: TRBV11-2; clone_size: .; d_call: TRBD1; j_call: TRBJ1-1; cdr3_aa: CASSQRDRGEAFF; cdr3_nt: TGTGCCAGCAGCCAGAGGGACAGGGGAGAAGCTTTCTTT
v_call: TRBV5-1; clone_size: .; d_call: .; j_call: TRBJ1-5; cdr3_aa: CASSLFPRTAEAYSNQPQHF; cdr3_nt: TGCGCCAGCAGCTTGTTTCCGCGGACAGCCGAAGCCTATAGCAATCAGCCCCAGCATTTT
v_call: TRBV11-2; clone_size: .; d_call: .; j_call: TRBJ1-2; cdr3_aa: CASSLDLGLKDGYTF; cdr3_nt: TGTGCCAGCAGCTTAGATCTGGGGCTTAAAGATGGCTACACCTTC
v_call: TRBV2; clone_size: .; d_call: TRBD2; j_call: TRBJ2-1; cdr3_aa: CASTSGSFNEQFF; cdr3_nt: TGTGCCAGTACTAGCGGGAGTTTCAATGAGCAGTTCTTC
v_call: TRBV4-3; clone_size: .; d_call: TRBD2; j_call: TRBJ2-7; cdr3_aa: CASSQAAGLASYEQYF; cdr3_nt: TGCGCCAGCAGCCAGGCGGCGGGACTAGCATCCTACGAGCAGTACTTC
v_call: TRBV30; clone_size: .; d_call: TRBD1; j_call: TRBJ1-6; cdr3_aa: CAWTLDRGNSPLHF; cdr3_nt: TGTGCCTGGACCCTCGACAGGGGGAATTCACCCCTCCACTTT
v_call: TRBV11-3; clone_size: .; d_call: .; j_call: TRBJ1-3; cdr3_aa: CASSLVALSSGNTIYF; cdr3_nt: TGTGCCAGCAGCTTAGTTGCGTTAAGCTCTGGAAACACCATATATTTT
v_call: TRBV4-3; clone_size: .; d_call: TRBD2; j_call: TRBJ2-1; cdr3_aa: CASSQGGTSGRAYNEQFF; cdr3_nt: TGCGCCAGCAGCCAAGGTGGGACTAGCGGGAGAGCTTACAATGAGCAGTTCTTC
v_call: TRBV19; clone_size: .; d_call: TRBD1; j_call: TRBJ2-7; cdr3_aa: CASSPGQGYYEQYF; cdr3_nt: TGTGCCAGTAGTCCGGGACAGGGCTACTACGAGCAGTACTTC
v_call: TRBV3-1/TRBV3-2; clone_size: .; d_call: .; j_call: TRBJ1-4; cdr3_aa: CASRVSGRDEKLFF; cdr3_nt: TGTGCCAGCAGAGTTTCCGGGAGGGATGAAAAACTGTTTTTT
v_call: TRBV30; clone_size: .; d_call: TRBD2; j_call: TRBJ2-4; cdr3_aa: CAYGLALQNIQYF; cdr3_nt: TGTGCCTATGGACTAGCCTTACAAAACATTCAGTACTTC
v_call: TRBV13; clone_size: .; d_call: .; j_call: TRBJ2-7; cdr3_aa: CASSLRRGVAGLYEQYF; cdr3_nt: TGTGCCAGCAGCTTGCGCCGCGGTGTTGCCGGTTTGTACGAGCAGTACTTC
v_call: TRBV6-5; clone_size: .; d_call: TRBD1; j_call: TRBJ1-1; cdr3_aa: CASSYRRTGLNTEAFF; cdr3_nt: TGTGCCAGCAGTTACCGCCGGACAGGCCTCAACACTGAAGCTTTCTTT
v_call: TRBV6-4; clone_size: .; d_call: .; j_call: TRBJ1-2; cdr3_aa: CASSLQGILNYGYTF; cdr3_nt: TGTGCCAGCAGTCTGCAGGGGATACTTAACTATGGCTACACCTTC
v_call: TRBV7-2; clone_size: .; d_call: .; j_call: TRBJ1-2; cdr3_aa: CASSLNVYGYTF; cdr3_nt: TGTGCCAGCAGCTTAAATGTATATGGCTACACCTTC